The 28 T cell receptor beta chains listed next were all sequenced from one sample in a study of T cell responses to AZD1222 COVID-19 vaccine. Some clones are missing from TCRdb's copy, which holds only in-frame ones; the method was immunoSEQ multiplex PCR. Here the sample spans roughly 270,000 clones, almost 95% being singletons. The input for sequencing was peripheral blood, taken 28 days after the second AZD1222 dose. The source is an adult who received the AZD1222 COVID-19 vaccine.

For the CDR3, the DNA is TGTGCCAGCAGTCCTACCGGGAGCTCCTACGAGCAGTACTTC. It codes for CASSPTGSSYEQYF. The chain joins TRBV27 to TRBJ2-7, with D maybe TRBD2 (6 bases). V lost 5 bases, J lost 0 bases, and 11 bases lay in between. The CDR3 spans 14 residues. The germline V gene encodes CDR1 MNHEY and CDR2 SMNVEV (reference sequence).

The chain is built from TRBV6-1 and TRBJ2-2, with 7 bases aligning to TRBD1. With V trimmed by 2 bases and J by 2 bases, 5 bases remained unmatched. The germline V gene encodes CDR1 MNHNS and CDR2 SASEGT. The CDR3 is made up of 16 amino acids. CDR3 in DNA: TGTGCCAGCAGTGAAAGGGCAGGGGGAAACACCGGGGAGCTGTTTTTT. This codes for CASSERAGGNTGELFF.

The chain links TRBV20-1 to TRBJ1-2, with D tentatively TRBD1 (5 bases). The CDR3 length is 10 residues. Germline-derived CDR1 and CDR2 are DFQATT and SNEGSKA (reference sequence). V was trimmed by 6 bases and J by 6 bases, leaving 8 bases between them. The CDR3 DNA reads TGCAGTGCCAGGGTCAATGGCTACACCTTC. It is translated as CSARVNGYTF.

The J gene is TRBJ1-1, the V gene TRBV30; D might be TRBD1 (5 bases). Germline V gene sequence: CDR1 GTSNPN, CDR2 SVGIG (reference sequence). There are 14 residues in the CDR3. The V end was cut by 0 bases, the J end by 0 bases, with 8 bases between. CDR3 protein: CAWSVKGMNTEAFF. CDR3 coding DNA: TGTGCCTGGAGTGTAAAGGGGATGAACACTGAAGCTTTCTTT.

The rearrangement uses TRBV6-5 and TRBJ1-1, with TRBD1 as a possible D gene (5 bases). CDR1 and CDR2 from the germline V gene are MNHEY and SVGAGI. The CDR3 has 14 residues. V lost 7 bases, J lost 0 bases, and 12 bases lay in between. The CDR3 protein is CASKGEGLNTEAFF. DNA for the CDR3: TGTGCCAGCAAAGGGGAGGGGTTGAACACTGAAGCTTTCTTT.

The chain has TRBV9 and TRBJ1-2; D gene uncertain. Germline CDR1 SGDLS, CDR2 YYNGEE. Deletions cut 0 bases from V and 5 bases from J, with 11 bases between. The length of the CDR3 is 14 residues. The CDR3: CASSVGAGPYGYTF. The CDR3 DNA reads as TGTGCCAGCAGCGTAGGTGCAGGACCTTATGGCTACACCTTC.

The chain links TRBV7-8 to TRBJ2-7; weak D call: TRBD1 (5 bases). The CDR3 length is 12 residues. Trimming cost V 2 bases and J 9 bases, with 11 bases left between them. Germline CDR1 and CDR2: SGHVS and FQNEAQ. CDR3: CASSLTGIGQYF. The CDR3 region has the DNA TGTGCCAGCAGCTTAACAGGAATCGGGCAGTACTTC.

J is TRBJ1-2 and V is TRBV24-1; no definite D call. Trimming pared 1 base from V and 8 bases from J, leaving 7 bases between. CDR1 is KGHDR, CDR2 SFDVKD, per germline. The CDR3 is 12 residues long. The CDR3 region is CATSDFLEGYTF. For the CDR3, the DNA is TGTGCCACCAGTGATTTTCTCGAGGGCTACACCTTC.

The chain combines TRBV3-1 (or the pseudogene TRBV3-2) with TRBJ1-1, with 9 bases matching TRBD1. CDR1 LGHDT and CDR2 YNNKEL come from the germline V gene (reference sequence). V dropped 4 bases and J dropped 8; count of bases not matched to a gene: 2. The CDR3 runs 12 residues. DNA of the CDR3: TGTGCCAGCAGCCCGGGACAGGGCGAAGCTTTCTTT. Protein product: CASSPGQGEAFF.

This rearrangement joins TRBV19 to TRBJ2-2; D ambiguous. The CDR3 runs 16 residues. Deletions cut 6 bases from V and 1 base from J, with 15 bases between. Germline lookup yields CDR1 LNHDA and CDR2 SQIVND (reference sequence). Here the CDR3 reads CASSSGLPVNTGELFF. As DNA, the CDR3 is TGTGCCAGTAGCTCCGGTTTGCCAGTGAACACCGGGGAGCTGTTTTTT.

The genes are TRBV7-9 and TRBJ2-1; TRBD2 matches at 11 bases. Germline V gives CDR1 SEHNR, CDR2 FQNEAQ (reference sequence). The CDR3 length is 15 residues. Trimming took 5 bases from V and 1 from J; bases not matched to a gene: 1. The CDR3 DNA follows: TGTGCCAGCAGCCCTAGCGGGAGGTCCTACAATGAGCAGTTCTTC. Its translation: CASSPSGRSYNEQFF.

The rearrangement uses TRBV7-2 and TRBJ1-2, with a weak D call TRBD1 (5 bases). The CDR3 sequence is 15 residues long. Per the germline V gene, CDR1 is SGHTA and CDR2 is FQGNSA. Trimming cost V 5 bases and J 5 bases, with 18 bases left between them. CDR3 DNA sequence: TGTGCCAGCAGCCGGGGGGGGAGTTCCCTATATGGCTACACCTTC. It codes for CASSRGGSSLYGYTF.

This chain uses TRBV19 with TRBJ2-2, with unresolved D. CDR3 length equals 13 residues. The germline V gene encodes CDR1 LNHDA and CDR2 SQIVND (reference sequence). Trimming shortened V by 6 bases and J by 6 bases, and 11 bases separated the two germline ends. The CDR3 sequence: CASSARYSGELFF. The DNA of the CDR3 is TGTGCCAGTAGCGCAAGGTACTCCGGGGAGCTGTTTTTT.

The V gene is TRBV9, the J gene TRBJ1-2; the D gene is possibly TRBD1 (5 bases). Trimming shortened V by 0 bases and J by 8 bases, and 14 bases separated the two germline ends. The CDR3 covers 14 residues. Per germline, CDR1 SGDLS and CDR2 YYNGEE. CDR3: CASSVGFEGKGYTF. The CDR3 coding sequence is TGTGCCAGCAGCGTAGGGTTCGAGGGGAAAGGCTACACCTTC.

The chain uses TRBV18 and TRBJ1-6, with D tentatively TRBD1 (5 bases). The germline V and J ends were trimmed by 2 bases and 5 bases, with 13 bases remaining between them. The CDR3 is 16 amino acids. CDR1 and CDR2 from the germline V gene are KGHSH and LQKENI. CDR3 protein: CASSPTGTVDNSPLHF. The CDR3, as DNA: TGTGCCAGCTCACCAACCGGGACGGTAGATAATTCACCCCTCCACTTT.

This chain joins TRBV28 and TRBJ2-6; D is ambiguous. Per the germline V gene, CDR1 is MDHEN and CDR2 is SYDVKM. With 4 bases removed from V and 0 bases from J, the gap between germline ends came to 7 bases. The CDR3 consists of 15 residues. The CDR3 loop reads CASSSIASGANVLTF. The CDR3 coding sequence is TGTGCCAGCAGTTCGATAGCCTCTGGGGCCAACGTCCTGACTTTC.

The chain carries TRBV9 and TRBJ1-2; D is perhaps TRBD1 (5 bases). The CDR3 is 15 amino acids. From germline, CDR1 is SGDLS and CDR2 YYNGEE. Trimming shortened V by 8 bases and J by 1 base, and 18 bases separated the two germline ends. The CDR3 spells CASSQLGPNNYGYTF. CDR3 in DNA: TGTGCCAGTTCGCAGTTGGGACCAAATAACTATGGCTACACCTTC.

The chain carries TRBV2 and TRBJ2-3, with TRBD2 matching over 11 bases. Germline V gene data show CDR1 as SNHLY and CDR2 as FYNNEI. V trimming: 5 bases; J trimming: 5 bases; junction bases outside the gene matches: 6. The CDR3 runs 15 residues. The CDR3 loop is CASSRLAGRGDTQYF. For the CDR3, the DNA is TGTGCCAGCAGTCGACTAGCGGGAAGAGGAGATACGCAGTATTTT.

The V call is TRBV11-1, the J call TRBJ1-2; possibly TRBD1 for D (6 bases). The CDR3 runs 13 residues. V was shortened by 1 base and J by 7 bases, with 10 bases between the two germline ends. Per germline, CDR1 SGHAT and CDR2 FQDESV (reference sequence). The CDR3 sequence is CASSLGGHSGYTF. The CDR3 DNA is TGTGCCAGCAGCTTAGGGGGACACTCTGGCTACACCTTC.

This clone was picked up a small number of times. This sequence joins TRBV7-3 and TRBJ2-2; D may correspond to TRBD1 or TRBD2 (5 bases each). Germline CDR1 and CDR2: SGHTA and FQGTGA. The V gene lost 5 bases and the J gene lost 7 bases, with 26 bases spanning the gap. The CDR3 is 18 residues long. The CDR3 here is CASSLGGLIGAVGGELFF. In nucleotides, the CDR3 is TGTGCCAGCAGCCTGGGCGGGCTGATCGGGGCCGTTGGCGGGGAGCTGTTTTTT. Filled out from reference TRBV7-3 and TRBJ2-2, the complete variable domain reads GAGVSQTPSNKVTEKGKYVELRCDPISGHTALYWYRQSLGQGPEFLIYFQGTGAADDSGLPNDRFFAVRPEGSVSTLKIQRTERGDSAVYLCASSLGGLIGAVGGELFFGEGSRLTVL.

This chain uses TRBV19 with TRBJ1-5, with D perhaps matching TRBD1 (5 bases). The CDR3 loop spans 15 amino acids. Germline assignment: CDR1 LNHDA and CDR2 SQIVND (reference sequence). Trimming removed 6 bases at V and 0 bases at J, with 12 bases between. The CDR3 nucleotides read TGTGCCAGTAGCCCCGGGGGTGTTAGCAATCAGCCCCAGCATTTT. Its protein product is CASSPGGVSNQPQHF. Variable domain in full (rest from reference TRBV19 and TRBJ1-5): DGGITQSPKYLFRKEGQNVTLSCEQNLNHDAMYWYRQDPGQGLRLIYYSQIVNDFQKGDIAEGYSVSREKKESFPLTVTSAQKNPTAFYLCASSPGGVSNQPQHFGDGTRLSIL.

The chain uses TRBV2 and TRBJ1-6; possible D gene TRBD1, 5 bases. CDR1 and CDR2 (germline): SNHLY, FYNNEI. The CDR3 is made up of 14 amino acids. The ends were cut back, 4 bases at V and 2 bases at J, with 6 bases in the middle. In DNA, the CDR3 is TGTGCCAGCAGTGGGGGGGCCTATAATTCACCCCTCCACTTT. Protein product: CASSGGAYNSPLHF.

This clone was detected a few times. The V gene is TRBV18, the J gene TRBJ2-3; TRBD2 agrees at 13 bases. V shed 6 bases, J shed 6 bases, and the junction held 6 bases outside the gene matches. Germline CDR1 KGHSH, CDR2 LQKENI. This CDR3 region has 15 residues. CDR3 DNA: TGTGCCAGCTCCCGAGGGACTAGCGGGACCGATACGCAGTATTTT. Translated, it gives CASSRGTSGTDTQYF. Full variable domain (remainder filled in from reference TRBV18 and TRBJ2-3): NAGVMQNPRHLVRRRGQEARLRCSPMKGHSHVYWYRQLPEEGLKFMVYLQKENIIDESGMPKERFSAEFPKEGPSILRIQQVVRGDSAAYFCASSRGTSGTDTQYFGPGTRLTVL.

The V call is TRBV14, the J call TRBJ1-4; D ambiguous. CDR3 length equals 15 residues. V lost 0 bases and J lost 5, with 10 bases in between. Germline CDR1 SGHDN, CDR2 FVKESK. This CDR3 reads CASSQDHERNEKLFF. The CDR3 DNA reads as TGTGCCAGCAGCCAAGATCATGAGCGAAATGAAAAACTGTTTTTT.

CDR3 region: CASSGTGTSFHEQYF. Here the CDR3 DNA reads TGTGCCAGCAGCGGGACCGGGACTAGCTTCCACGAGCAGTACTTC. The chain combines TRBV9 with TRBJ2-7; 9 nucleotides line up with TRBD2. The CDR3 contains 15 residues. CDR1 and CDR2 (germline): SGDLS, YYNGEE. The V and J ends lost 3 bases and 5 bases, in that order; junction bases with no gene match: 9.

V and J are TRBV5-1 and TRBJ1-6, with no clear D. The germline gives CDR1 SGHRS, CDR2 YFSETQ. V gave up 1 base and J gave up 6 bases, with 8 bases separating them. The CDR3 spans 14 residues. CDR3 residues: CASSLLQPNSPLHF. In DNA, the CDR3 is TGCGCCAGCAGCTTGTTGCAACCTAATTCACCCCTCCACTTT.

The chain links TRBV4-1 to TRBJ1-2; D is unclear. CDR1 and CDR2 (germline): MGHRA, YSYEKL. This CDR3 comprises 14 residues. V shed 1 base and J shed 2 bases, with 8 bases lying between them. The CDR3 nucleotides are TGCGCCAGCAGCCAAGGGTTGAACAACTATGGCTACACCTTC. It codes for CASSQGLNNYGYTF.

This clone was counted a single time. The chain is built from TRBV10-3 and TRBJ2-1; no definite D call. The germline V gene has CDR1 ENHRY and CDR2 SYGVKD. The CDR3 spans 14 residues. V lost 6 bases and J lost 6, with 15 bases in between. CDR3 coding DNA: TGTGCCATCAGAGGGTCTCGAGAAGGCAATGAGCAGTTCTTC. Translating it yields CAIRGSREGNEQFF.